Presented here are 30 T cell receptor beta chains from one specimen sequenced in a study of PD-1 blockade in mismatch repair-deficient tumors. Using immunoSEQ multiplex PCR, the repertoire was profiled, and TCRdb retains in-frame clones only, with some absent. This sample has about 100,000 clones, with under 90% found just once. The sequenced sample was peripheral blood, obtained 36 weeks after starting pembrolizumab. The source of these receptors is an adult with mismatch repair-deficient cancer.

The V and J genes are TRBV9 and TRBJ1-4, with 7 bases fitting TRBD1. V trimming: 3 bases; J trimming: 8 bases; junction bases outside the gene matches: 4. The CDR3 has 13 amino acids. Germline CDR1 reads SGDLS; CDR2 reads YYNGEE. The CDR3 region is CASSAGTAEKLFF. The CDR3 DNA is TGTGCCAGCAGCGCCGGGACAGCAGAAAAACTGTTTTTT.

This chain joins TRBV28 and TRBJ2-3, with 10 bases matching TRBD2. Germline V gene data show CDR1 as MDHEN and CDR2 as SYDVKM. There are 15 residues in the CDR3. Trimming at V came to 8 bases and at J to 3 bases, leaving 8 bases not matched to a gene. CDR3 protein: CASGLAGEGTDTQYF. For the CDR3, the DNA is TGTGCCAGCGGTCTAGCGGGAGAAGGGACAGATACGCAGTATTTT.

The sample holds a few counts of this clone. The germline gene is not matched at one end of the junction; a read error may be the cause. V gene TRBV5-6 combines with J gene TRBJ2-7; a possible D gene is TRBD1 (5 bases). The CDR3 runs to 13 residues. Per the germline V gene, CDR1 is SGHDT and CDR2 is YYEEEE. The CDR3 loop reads CASSPVDSLTQHF. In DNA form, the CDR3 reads TGTGCCAGCAGCCCTGTTGACAGCCTCACGCAACACTTC. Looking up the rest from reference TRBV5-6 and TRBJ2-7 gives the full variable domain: DAGVTQSPTHLIKTRGQQVTLRCSPKSGHDTVSWYQQALGQGPQFIFQYYEEEERQRGNFPDRFSGHQFPNYSSELNVNALLLGDSALYLCASSPVDSLTQHFGPGTRLTVT.

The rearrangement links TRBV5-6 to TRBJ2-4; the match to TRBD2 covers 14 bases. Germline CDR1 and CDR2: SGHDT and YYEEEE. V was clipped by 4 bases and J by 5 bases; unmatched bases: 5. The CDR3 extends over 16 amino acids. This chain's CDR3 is CASSVSTSGRENIQYF. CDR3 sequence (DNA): TGTGCCAGCAGCGTATCGACTAGCGGGAGGGAAAACATTCAGTACTTC.

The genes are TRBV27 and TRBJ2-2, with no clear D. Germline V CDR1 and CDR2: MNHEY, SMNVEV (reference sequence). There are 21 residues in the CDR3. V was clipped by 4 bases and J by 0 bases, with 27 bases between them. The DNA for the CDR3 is TGTGCCAGCAGTTCCAGTCTGCGGATCTATTCAGCGTTCGCGAACACCGGGGAGCTGTTTTTT. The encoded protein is CASSSSLRIYSAFANTGELFF.

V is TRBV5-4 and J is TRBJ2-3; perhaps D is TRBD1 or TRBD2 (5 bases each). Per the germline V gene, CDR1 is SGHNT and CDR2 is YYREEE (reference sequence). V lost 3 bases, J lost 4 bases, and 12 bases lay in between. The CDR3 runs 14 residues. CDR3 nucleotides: TGTGCCAGCAGCTCCAGCTCGGGACCAGATACGCAGTATTTT. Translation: CASSSSSGPDTQYF.

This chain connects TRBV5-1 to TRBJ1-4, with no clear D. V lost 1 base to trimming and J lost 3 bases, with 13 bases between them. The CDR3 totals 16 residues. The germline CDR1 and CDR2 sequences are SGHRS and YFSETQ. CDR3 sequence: CASSLYTGRPNEKLFF. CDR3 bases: TGCGCCAGCAGCTTGTATACGGGCAGGCCTAATGAAAAACTGTTTTTT.

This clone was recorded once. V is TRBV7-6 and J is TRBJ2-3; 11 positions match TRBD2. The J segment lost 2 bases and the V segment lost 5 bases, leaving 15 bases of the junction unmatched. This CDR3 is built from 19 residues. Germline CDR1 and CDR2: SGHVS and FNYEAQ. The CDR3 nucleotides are TGTGCCAGCAGCCCCCACCCTAGCGGGAGGTTAGGGTCCACAGATACGCAGTATTTT. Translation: CASSPHPSGRLGSTDTQYF.

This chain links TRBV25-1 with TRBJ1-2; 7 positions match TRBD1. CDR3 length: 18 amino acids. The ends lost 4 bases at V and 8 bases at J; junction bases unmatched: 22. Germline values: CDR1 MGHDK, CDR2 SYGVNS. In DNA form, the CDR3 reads TGTGCCAGCAGTGGGGTTACCAGGGGGGAGGGCGAGTTGGTGGGCTACACCTTC. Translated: CASSGVTRGEGELVGYTF.

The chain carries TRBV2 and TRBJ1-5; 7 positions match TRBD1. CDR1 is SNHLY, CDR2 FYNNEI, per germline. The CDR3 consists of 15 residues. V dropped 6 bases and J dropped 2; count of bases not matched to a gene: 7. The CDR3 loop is CASRDRDWGNQPQHF. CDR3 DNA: TGTGCCAGCAGAGACAGGGATTGGGGCAATCAGCCCCAGCATTTT. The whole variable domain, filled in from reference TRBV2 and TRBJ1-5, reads EPEVTQTPSHQVTQMGQEVILRCVPISNHLYFYWYRQILGQKVEFLVSFYNNEISEKSEIFDDQFSVERPDGSNFTLKIRSTKLEDSAMYFCASRDRDWGNQPQHFGDGTRLSIL.

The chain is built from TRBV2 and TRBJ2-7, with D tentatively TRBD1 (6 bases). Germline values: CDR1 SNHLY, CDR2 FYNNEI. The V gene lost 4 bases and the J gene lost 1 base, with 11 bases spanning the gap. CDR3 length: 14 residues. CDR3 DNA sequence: TGTGCCAGCAGTGGGGGACATTTATCCTACGAGCAGTACTTC. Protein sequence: CASSGGHLSYEQYF. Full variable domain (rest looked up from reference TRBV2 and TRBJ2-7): EPEVTQTPSHQVTQMGQEVILRCVPISNHLYFYWYRQILGQKVEFLVSFYNNEISEKSEIFDDQFSVERPDGSNFTLKIRSTKLEDSAMYFCASSGGHLSYEQYFGPGTRLTVT.

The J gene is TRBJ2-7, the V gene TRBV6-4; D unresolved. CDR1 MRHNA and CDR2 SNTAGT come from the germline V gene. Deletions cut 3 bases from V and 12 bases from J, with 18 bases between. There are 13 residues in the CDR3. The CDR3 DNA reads TGTGCCAGCAGTGATTGCCTGTTGATTGCCGGGTACTTC. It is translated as CASSDCLLIAGYF.

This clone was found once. CDR3 sequence reads: CASRGTSSRYGNNEQFF. CDR3 in DNA: TGTGCCAGCAGGGGAACAAGCAGTAGATATGGTAACAATGAGCAGTTCTTC. The chain joins TRBV27 to TRBJ2-1; unclear D gene. Germline CDR1 MNHEY, CDR2 SMNVEV (reference sequence). The CDR3 runs 17 residues. V was clipped by 6 bases and J by 5 bases, with 23 bases between them.

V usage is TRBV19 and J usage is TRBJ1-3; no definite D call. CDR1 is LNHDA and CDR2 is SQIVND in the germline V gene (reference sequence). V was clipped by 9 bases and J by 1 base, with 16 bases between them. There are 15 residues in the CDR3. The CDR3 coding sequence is TGTGCCAGCCCCCCGGAGGGATGGTCTGGAAACACCATATATTTT. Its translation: CASPPEGWSGNTIYF.

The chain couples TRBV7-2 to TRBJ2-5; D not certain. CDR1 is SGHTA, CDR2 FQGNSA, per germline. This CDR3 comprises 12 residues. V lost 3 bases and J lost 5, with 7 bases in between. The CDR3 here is CASSFSGETQYF. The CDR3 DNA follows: TGTGCCAGCAGCTTTAGTGGGGAGACCCAGTACTTC.

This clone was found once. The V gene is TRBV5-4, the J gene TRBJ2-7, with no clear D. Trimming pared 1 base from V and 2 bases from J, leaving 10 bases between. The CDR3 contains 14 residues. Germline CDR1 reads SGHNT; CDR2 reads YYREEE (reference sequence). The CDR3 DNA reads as TGTGCCAGCAGCTTGAGGGCTGCTGCCTACGAGCAGTACTTC. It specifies CASSLRAAAYEQYF.

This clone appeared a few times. The CDR3 sequence: CASSSWRGTGSSGNTIYF. CDR3 in DNA: TGTGCCAGCAGCTCGTGGCGGGGGACAGGGTCATCTGGAAACACCATATATTTT. The rearrangement links TRBV7-2 to TRBJ1-3; 9 nucleotides line up with TRBD1. Germline loops: CDR1 SGHTA, CDR2 FQGNSA. Trimming cost V 4 bases and J 1 base; bases outside gene matches: 11. The CDR3 spans 18 residues. Combining the CDR3 with reference TRBV7-2 and TRBJ1-3 gives the whole variable domain GAGVSQSPSNKVTEKGKDVELRCDPISGHTALYWYRQSLGQGLEFLIYFQGNSAPDKSGLPSDRFSAERTGGSVSTLTIQRTQQEDSAVYLCASSSWRGTGSSGNTIYFGEGSWLTVV.

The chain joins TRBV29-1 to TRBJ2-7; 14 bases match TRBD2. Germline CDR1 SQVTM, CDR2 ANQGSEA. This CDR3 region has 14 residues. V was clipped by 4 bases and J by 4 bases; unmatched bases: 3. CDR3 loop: CSVGGLAGVYEQYF. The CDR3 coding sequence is TGCAGCGTTGGGGGACTAGCGGGAGTTTACGAGCAGTACTTC.

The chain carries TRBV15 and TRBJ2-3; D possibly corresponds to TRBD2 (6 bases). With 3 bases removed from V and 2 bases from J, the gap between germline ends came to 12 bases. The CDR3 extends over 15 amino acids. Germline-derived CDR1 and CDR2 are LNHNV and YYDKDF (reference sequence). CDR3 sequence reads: CATSRWGLITDTQYF. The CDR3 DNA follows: TGTGCCACCAGCAGGTGGGGACTCATCACAGATACGCAGTATTTT. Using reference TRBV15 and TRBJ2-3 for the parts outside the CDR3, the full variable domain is DAMVIQNPRYQVTQFGKPVTLSCSQTLNHNVMYWYQQKSSQAPKLLFHYYDKDFNNEADTPDNFQSRRPNTSFCFLDIRSPGLGDTAMYLCATSRWGLITDTQYFGPGTRLTVL.

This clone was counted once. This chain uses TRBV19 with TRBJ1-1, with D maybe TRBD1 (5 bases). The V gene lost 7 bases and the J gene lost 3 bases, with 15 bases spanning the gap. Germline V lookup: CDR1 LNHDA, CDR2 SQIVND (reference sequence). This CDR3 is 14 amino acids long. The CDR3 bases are TGTGCCAGTACCGTGGTAGGGGAGGACACTGAAGCTTTCTTT. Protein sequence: CASTVVGEDTEAFF.

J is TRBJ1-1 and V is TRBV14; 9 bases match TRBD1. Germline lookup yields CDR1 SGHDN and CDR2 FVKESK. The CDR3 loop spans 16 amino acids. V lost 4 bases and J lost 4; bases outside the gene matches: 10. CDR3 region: CASSRLRDRAGTEAFF. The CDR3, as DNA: TGTGCCAGCAGCCGACTCCGGGACAGGGCGGGCACTGAAGCTTTCTTT.

CDR3 sequence: CASSPRGQYTEAFF. The CDR3 nucleotides are TGTGCCAGCTCTCCGAGGGGTCAATACACTGAAGCTTTCTTT. This chain links TRBV18 with TRBJ1-1; D possibly corresponds to TRBD1 (5 bases). The CDR3 totals 14 residues. The V end was cut by 6 bases, the J end by 3 bases, with 14 bases between. Germline CDR1 reads KGHSH; CDR2 reads LQKENI.

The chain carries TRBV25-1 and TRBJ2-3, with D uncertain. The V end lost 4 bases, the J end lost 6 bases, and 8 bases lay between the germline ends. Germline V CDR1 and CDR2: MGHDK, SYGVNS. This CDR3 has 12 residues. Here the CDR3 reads CASSAFFDTQYF. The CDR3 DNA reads TGTGCCAGCAGTGCTTTTTTCGATACGCAGTATTTT.

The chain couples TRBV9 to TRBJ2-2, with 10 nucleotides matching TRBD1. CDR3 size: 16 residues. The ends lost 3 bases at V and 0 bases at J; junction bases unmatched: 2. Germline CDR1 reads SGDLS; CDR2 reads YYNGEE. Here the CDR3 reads CASSDGTGANTGELFF. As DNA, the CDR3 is TGTGCCAGCAGCGATGGGACAGGGGCGAACACCGGGGAGCTGTTTTTT. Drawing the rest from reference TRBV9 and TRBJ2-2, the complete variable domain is DSGVTQTPKHLITATGQRVTLRCSPRSGDLSVYWYQQSLDQGLQFLIQYYNGEERAKGNILERFSAQQFPDLHSELNLSSLELGDSALYFCASSDGTGANTGELFFGEGSRLTVL.

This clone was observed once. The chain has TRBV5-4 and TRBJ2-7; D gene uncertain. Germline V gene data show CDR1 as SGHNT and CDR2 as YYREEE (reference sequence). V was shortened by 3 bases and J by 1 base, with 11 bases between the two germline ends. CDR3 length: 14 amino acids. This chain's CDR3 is CASSSRARSYEQYF. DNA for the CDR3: TGTGCCAGCAGCTCCCGGGCACGTTCCTACGAGCAGTACTTC.

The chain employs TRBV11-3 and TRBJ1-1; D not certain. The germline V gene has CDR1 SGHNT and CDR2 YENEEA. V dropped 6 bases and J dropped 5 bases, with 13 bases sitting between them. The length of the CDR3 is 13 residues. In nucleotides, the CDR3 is TGTGCCAGCAGTTATAGGGCGGGGACTGAAGCTTTCTTT. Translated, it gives CASSYRAGTEAFF.

CDR3 residues: CASATGGSYEQYF. CDR3 DNA sequence: TGTGCCAGCGCAACAGGGGGCTCCTACGAGCAGTACTTC. The genes are TRBV6-5 and TRBJ2-7; 8 bases agree with TRBD1. This CDR3 has 13 residues. V lost 8 bases to trimming and J lost 0 bases; unmatched junction nucleotides: 3. Germline CDR1 and CDR2: MNHEY and SVGAGI.

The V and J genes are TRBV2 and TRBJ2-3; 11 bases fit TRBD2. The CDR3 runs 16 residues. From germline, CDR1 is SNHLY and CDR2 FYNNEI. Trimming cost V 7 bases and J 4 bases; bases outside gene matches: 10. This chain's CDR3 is CASIRELAGVPDTQYF. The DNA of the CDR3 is TGTGCCAGCATTCGAGAACTAGCGGGAGTACCAGATACGCAGTATTTT.

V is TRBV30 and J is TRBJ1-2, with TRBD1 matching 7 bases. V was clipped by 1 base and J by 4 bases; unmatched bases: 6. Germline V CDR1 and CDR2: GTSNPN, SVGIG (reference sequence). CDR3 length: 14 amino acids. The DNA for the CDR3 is TGTGCCTGGAGTGCTAAGGGACAGACCTATGGCTACACCTTC. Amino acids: CAWSAKGQTYGYTF.

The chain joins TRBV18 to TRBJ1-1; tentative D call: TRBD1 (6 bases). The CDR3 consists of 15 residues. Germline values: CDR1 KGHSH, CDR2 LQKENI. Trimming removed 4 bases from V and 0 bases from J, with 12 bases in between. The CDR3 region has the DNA TGTGCCAGCTCACTTCAAACAGGGATGAACACTGAAGCTTTCTTT. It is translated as CASSLQTGMNTEAFF. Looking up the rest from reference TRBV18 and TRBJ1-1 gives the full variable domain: NAGVMQNPRHLVRRRGQEARLRCSPMKGHSHVYWYRQLPEEGLKFMVYLQKENIIDESGMPKERFSAEFPKEGPSILRIQQVVRGDSAAYFCASSLQTGMNTEAFFGQGTRLTVV.